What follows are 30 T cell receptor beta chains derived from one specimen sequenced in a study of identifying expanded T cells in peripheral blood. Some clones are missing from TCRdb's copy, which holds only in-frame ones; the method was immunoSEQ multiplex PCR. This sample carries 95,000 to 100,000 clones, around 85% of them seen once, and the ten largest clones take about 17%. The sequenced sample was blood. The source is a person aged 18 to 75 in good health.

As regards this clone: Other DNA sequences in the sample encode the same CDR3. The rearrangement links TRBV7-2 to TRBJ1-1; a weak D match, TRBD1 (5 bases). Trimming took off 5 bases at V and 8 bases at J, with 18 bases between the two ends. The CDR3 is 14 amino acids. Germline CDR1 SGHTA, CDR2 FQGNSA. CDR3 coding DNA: TGTGCCAGCAGCCAAGGGGCCAGTCGTGCCGAAGCTTTCTTT. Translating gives CASSQGASRAEAFF.

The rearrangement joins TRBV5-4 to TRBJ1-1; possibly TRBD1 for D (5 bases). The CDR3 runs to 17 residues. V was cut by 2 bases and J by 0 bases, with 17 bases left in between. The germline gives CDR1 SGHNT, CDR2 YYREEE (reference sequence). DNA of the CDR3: TGTGCCAGCAGCTTAATCCCCAGTCGGGACCTGAACACTGAAGCTTTCTTT. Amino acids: CASSLIPSRDLNTEAFF.

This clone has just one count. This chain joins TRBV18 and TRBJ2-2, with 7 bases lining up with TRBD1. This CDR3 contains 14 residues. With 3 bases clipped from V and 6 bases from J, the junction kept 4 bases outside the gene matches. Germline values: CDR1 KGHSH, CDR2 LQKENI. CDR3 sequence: CASSPTGTSGELFF. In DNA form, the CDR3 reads TGTGCCAGCTCACCGACAGGGACCTCCGGGGAGCTGTTTTTT.

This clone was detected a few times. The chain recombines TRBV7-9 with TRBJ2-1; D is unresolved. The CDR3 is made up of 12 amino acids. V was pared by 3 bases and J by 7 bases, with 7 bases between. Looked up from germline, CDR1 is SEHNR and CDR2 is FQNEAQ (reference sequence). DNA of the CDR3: TGTGCCAGCAGCTTGTCTGGGAATGAGCAGTTCTTC. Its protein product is CASSLSGNEQFF.

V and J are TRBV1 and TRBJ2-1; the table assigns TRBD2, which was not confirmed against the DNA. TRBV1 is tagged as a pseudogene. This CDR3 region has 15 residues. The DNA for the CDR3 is TGCACCAGCAGCCCGTCTAGCGGGCACTACAATGAGCAGTTCTTC. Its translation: CTSSPSSGHYNEQFF.

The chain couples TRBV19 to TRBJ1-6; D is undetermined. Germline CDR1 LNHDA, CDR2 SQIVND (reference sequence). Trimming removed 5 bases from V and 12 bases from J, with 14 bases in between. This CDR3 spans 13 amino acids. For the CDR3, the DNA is TGTGCCAGTAGTTTGGGCTTTGGTGGACCCCTCCACTTT. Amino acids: CASSLGFGGPLHF.

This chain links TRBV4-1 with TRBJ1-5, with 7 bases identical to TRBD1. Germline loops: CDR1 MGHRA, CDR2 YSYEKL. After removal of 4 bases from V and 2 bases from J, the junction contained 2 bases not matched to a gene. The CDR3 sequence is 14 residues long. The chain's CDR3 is CASSPDRGNQPQHF. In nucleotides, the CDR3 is TGCGCCAGCAGCCCCGACAGGGGCAATCAGCCCCAGCATTTT.

CDR3 loop: CASSQEYATQVPYNEQFF. In nucleotides, the CDR3 is TGCGCCAGCAGCCAAGAGTACGCGACTCAAGTTCCCTACAATGAGCAGTTCTTC. The chain combines TRBV4-3 with TRBJ2-1; D unclear. In germline, CDR1 is LGHNA, CDR2 YSLEER. The CDR3 runs 18 residues. V was cut by 0 bases and J by 2 bases, with 17 bases left in between.

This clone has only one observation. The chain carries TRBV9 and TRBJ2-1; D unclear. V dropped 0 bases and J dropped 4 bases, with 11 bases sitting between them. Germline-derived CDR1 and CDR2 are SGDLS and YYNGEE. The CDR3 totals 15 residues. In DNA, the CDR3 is TGTGCCAGCAGCGTAGGACGCCTTATGTACAATGAGCAGTTCTTC. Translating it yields CASSVGRLMYNEQFF.

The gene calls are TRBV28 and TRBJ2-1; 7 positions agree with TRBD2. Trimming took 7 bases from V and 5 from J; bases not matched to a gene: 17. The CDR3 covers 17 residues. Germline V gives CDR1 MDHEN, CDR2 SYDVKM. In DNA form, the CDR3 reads TGTGCCAGCAACCTATCCGACAGAGCGGGACGCCACAATGAGCAGTTCTTC. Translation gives CASNLSDRAGRHNEQFF.

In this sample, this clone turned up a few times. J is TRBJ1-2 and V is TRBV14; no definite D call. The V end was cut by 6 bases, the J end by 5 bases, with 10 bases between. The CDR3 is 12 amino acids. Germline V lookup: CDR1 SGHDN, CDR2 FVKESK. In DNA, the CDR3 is TGTGCCAGCAGTTCTTTTGTTTATGGCTACACCTTC. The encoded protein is CASSSFVYGYTF.

The CDR3 is CASSVSPGPVYGYTF. DNA of the CDR3: TGTGCCAGCAGCGTAAGCCCCGGACCAGTCTATGGCTACACCTTC. The genes are TRBV9 and TRBJ1-2; D not resolved. V lost 1 base, J lost 4 bases, and 14 bases lay in between. CDR3 length: 15 residues. CDR1 SGDLS and CDR2 YYNGEE come from the germline V gene.

The CDR3 is CASVFEGDETQYF. The CDR3 DNA sequence: TGCGCCAGCGTCTTCGAGGGGGACGAGACCCAGTACTTC. The chain recombines TRBV10-2 with TRBJ2-5, with D possibly being TRBD1 (6 bases). The germline CDR1 and CDR2 sequences are WSHSY and SAAADI. The V end lost 8 bases, the J end lost 5 bases, and 15 bases lay between the germline ends. This CDR3 comprises 13 residues.

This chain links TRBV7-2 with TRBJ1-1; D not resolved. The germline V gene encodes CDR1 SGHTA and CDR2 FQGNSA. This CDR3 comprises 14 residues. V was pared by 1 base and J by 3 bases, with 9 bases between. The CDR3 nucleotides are TGTGCCAGCAGCTTAGTGGTGAGGGACACTGAAGCTTTCTTT. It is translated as CASSLVVRDTEAFF.

The CDR3 sequence: CASGRTEETQYF. As DNA, the CDR3 is TGTGCCAGCGGGAGGACAGAAGAGACCCAGTACTTC. The rearrangement joins TRBV6-1 to TRBJ2-5, with D possibly being TRBD1 or TRBD2 (6 bases each). Germline V gives CDR1 MNHNS, CDR2 SASEGT. The CDR3 runs 12 residues. V lost 8 bases and J 3 bases, leaving 10 bases between the germline ends.

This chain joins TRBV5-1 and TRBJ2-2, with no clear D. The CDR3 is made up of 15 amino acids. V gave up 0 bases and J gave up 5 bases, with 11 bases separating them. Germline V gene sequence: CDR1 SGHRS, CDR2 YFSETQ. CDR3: CASSLVLSDTGELFF. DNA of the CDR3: TGCGCCAGCAGCTTGGTTCTGTCGGATACCGGGGAGCTGTTTTTT.

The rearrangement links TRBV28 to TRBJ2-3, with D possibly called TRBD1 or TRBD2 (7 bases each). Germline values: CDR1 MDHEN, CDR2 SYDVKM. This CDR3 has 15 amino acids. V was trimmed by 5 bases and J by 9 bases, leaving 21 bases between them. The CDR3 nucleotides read TGTGCCAGCAGTATTCTAGCAGGGGGGGCCGAAACGCAGTATTTT. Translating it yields CASSILAGGAETQYF.

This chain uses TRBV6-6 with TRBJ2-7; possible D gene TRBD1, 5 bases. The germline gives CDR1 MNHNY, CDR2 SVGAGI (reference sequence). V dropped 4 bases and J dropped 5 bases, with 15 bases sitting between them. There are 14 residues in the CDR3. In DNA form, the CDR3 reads TGTGCCAGCAGTTTATGGGGCCGCGGAAACGAGCAGTACTTC. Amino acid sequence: CASSLWGRGNEQYF.

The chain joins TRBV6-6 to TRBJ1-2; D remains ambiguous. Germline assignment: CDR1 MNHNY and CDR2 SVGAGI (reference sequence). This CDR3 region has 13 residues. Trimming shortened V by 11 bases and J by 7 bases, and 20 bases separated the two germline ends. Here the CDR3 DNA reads TGTGCCGCCCGGGCCCCGTCCCCGGGTGGCTACACCTTC. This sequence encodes CAARAPSPGGYTF.

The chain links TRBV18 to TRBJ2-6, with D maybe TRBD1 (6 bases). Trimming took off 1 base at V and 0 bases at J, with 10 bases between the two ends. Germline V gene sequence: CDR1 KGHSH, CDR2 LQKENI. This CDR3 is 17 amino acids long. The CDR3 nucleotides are TGTGCCAGCTCACCACGCACAGGGAACTCTGGGGCCAACGTCCTGACTTTC. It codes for CASSPRTGNSGANVLTF.

The CDR3 sequence is CAISTVGRVGTEAFF. DNA for the CDR3: TGTGCCATCAGTACCGTGGGCAGAGTGGGGACTGAAGCTTTCTTT. This rearrangement joins TRBV10-3 to TRBJ1-1; D call uncertain. Germline CDR1 ENHRY, CDR2 SYGVKD. Between the trimmed V and J ends, which lost 5 bases and 5 bases, there was a span of 18 bases. The CDR3 length is 15 residues.

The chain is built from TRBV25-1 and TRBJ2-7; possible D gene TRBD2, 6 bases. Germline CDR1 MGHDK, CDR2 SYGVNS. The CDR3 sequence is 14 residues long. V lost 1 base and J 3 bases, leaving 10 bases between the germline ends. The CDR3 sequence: CASSEWRASYEQYF. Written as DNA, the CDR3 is TGTGCCAGCAGTGAATGGAGGGCAAGCTACGAGCAGTACTTC.

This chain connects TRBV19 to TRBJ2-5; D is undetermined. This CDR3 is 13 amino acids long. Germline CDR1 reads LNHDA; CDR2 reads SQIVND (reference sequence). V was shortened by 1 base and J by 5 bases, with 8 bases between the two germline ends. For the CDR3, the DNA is TGTGCCAGTAGTATAGGGGGTTGGGAGACCCAGTACTTC. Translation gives CASSIGGWETQYF.

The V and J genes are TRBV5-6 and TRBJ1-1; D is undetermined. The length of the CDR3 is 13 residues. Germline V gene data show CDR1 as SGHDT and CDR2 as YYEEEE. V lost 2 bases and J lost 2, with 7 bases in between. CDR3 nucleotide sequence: TGTGCCAGCAGCTTTGGAGGTAACACTGAAGCTTTCTTT. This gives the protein CASSFGGNTEAFF.

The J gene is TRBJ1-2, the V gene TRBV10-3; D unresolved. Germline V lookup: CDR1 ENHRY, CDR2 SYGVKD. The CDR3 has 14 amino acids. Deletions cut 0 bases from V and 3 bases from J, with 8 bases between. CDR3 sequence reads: CAISESMEDYGYTF. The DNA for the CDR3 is TGTGCCATCAGTGAGTCCATGGAAGACTATGGCTACACCTTC.

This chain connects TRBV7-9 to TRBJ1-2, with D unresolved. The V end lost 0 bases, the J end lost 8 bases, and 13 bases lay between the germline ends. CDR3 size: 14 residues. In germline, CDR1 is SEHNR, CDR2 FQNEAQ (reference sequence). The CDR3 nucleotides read TGTGCCAGCAGCTTAGCGCGAGACGGAGGCGGCTACACCTTC. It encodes CASSLARDGGGYTF.

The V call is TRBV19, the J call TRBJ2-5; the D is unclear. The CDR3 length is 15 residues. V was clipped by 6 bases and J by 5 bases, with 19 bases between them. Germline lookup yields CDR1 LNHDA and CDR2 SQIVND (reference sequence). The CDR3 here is CASSDLGKFGETQYF. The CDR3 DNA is TGTGCCAGTAGCGACCTAGGGAAGTTCGGGGAGACCCAGTACTTC. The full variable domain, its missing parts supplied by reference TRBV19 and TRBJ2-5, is DGGITQSPKYLFRKEGQNVTLSCEQNLNHDAMYWYRQDPGQGLRLIYYSQIVNDFQKGDIAEGYSVSREKKESFPLTVTSAQKNPTAFYLCASSDLGKFGETQYFGPGTRLLVL.

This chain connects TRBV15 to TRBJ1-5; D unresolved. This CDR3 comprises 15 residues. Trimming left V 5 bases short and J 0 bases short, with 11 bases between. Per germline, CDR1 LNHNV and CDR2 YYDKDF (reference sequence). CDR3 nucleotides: TGTGCCACCAGCGGTCATCAGGTTAGCAATCAGCCCCAGCATTTT. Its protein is CATSGHQVSNQPQHF.

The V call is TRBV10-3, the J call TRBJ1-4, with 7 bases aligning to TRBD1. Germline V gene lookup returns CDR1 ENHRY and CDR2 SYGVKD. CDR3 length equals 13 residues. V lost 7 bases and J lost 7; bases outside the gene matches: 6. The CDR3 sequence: CAIKQGLTEKLFF. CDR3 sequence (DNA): TGTGCCATCAAACAGGGGTTGACTGAAAAACTGTTTTTT.

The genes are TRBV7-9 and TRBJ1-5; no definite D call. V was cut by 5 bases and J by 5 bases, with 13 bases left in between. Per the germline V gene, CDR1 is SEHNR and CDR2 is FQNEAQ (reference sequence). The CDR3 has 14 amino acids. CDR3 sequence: CASSPGPFDQPQHF. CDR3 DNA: TGTGCCAGCAGCCCAGGACCTTTCGATCAGCCCCAGCATTTT.